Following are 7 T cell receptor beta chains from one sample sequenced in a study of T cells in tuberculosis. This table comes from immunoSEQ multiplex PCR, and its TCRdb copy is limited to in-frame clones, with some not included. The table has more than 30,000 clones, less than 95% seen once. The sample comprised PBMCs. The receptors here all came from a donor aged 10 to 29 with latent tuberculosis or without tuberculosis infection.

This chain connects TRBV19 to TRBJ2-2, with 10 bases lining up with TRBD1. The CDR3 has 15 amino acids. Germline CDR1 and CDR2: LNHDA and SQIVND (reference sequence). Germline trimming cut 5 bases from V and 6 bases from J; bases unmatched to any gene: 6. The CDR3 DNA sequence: TGTGCCAGTAGTCAGGACAGGGGGTTAGCCGGGGAGCTGTTTTTT. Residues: CASSQDRGLAGELFF. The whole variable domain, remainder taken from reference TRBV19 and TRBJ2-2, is DGGITQSPKYLFRKEGQNVTLSCEQNLNHDAMYWYRQDPGQGLRLIYYSQIVNDFQKGDIAEGYSVSREKKESFPLTVTSAQKNPTAFYLCASSQDRGLAGELFFGEGSRLTVL.

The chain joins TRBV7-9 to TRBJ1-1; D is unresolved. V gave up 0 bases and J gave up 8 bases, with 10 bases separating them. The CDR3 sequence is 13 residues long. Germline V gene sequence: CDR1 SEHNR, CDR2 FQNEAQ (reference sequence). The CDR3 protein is CASSLAHGEEAFF. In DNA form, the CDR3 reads TGTGCCAGCAGCTTAGCACATGGAGAAGAAGCTTTCTTT. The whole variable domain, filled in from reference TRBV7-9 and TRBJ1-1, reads DTGVSQNPRHKITKRGQNVTFRCDPISEHNRLYWYRQTLGQGPEFLTYFQNEAQLEKSRLLSDRFSAERPKGSFSTLEIQRTEQGDSAMYLCASSLAHGEEAFFGQGTRLTVV.

The CDR3 sequence is CASSRGLSTGELFF. CDR3 bases: TGTGCCAGCAGCCGCGGACTCTCAACCGGGGAGCTGTTTTTT. This chain links TRBV6-1 with TRBJ2-2, with a tentative D call TRBD2 (5 bases). V was shortened by 6 bases and J by 5 bases, with 13 bases between the two germline ends. The CDR3 is made up of 14 amino acids. Germline-derived CDR1 and CDR2 are MNHNS and SASEGT.

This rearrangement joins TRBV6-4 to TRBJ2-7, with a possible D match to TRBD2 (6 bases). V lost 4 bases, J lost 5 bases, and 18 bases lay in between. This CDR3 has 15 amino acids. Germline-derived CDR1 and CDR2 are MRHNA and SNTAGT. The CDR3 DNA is TGTGCCAGCAGTGCCATCGGGGGACGGAGAAACGAGCAGTACTTC. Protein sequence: CASSAIGGRRNEQYF.

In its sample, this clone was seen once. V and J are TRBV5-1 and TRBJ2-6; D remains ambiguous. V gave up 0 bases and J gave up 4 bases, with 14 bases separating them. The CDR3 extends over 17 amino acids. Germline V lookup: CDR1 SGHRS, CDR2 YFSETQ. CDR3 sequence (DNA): TGCGCCAGCAGCTTGGAATTGGCCCTCCCCGGGGCCAACGTCCTGACTTTC. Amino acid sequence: CASSLELALPGANVLTF.

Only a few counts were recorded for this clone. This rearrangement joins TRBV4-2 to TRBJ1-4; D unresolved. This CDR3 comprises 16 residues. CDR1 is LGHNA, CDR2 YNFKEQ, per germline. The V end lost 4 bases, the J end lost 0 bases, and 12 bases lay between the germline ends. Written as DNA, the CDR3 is TGTGCCAGCAGCCGCGCCACAGTTGCAACTAATGAAAAACTGTTTTTT. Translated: CASSRATVATNEKLFF.

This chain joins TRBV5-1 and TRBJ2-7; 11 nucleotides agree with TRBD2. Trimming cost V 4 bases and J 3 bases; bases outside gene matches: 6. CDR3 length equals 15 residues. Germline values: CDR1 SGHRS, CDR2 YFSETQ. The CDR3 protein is CASSLRLAGYYEQYF. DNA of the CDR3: TGCGCCAGCAGCCTCCGACTAGCGGGATACTACGAGCAGTACTTC. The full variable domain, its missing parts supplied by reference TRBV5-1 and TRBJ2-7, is KAGVTQTPRYLIKTRGQQVTLSCSPISGHRSVSWYQQTPGQGLQFLFEYFSETQRNKGNFPGRFSGRQFSNSRSEMNVSTLELGDSALYLCASSLRLAGYYEQYFGPGTRLTVT.